These 17 T cell receptor beta chains came from one sample sequenced in a study of regulatory T cells in long-lasting Graves disease. As for time point: persistent/refractory GD, antithyroid drugs over 5 years with positive TRAb. PBMCs were the source of the RNA used for TCR sequencing. CDR3-region Arm-PCR and iRepertoire HTBI primers produced the TCR beta libraries. MiXCR was run by TCRdb on the multiplex PCR reads, yielding one entry per CDR3 protein. The sample records a few hundred thousand distinct CDR3 sequences, roughly 23% being singletons. The sample in question was peripheral blood mononuclear cells (PBMCs), obtained when the disease was refractory, from a patient treated with antithyroid drugs. The origin of the receptors is a woman between 35 and 50 years old with Graves disease.

Here the CDR3 reads CASSVEDRTPQYF. DNA for the CDR3: TGTGCCAGCAGCGTAGAAGACAGGACGCCGCAGTATTTT. The chain carries TRBV9 and TRBJ2-3; perhaps TRBD1 as D (6 bases). The CDR3 spans 13 residues. Germline CDR1 is SGDLS and CDR2 is YYNGEE. Trimming cost V 0 bases and J 10 bases, with 12 bases left between them.

V and J are TRBV4-1 and TRBJ2-7, with TRBD2 identical over 10 bases. Looked up from germline, CDR1 is MGHRA and CDR2 is YSYEKL. Trimming cost V 4 bases and J 5 bases; bases outside gene matches: 5. CDR3 length equals 14 residues. The CDR3, as DNA: TGCGCCAGCAGCCCACAGCGGGAGGGAGACGAGCAGTACTTC. Its translation: CASSPQREGDEQYF.

The V gene is TRBV11-2, the J gene TRBJ2-1, with D unclear. The CDR3 consists of 12 residues. CDR1 SGHAT and CDR2 FQNNGV come from the germline V gene. Trimming removed 3 bases at V and 6 bases at J, with 6 bases between. CDR3 in DNA: TGTGCCAGCAGCTTTGCCCCCAATGAGCAGTTCTTC. Its translation is CASSFAPNEQFF.

This clonotype has at least ten counts. This rearrangement joins TRBV29-1 to TRBJ2-7; TRBD2 matches 10 bases. Trimming at V came to 3 bases and at J to 0 bases, leaving 2 bases not matched to a gene. This CDR3 spans 14 amino acids. Germline V CDR1 and CDR2: SQVTM, ANQGSEA. CDR3 DNA sequence: TGCAGCGTTGATCTAGCGGGAGACTCCTACGAGCAGTACTTC. Residues: CSVDLAGDSYEQYF.

This chain connects TRBV7-9 to TRBJ2-1; the D gene is possibly TRBD2 (5 bases). CDR1 and CDR2 (germline): SEHNR, FQNEAQ (reference sequence). With 5 bases removed from V and 6 bases from J, the gap between germline ends came to 29 bases. The CDR3 spans 19 residues. CDR3 in amino acids: CASSPLPLGAGLIGNEQFF. CDR3 bases: TGTGCCAGCAGCCCATTGCCTTTGGGCGCGGGTTTGATTGGCAATGAGCAGTTCTTC.

The chain is built from TRBV30 and TRBJ2-3, with D hard to call. The CDR3 loop spans 14 amino acids. V was shortened by 2 bases and J by 2 bases, with 11 bases between the two germline ends. The germline CDR1 and CDR2 sequences are GTSNPN and SVGIG (reference sequence). The CDR3 sequence: CAWSQSAYTDTQYF. CDR3 sequence (DNA): TGTGCCTGGAGTCAGTCAGCCTACACAGATACGCAGTATTTT.

This clonotype was seen at least ten times. This chain's CDR3 is CASSKGQGLTNEKLFF. The DNA of the CDR3 is TGTGCCAGCAGCAAGGGACAGGGGCTTACTAATGAAAAACTGTTTTTT. V and J are TRBV3-1 and TRBJ1-4; TRBD1 agrees at 10 bases. This CDR3 is 16 amino acids long. The V segment lost 5 bases and the J segment 2 bases; nucleotides outside the gene matches: 5. CDR1 is LGHDT and CDR2 is YNNKEL in the germline V gene (reference sequence).

This clonotype turned up a few times. The gene calls are TRBV3-1 and TRBJ2-7; 10 bases match TRBD1. The germline CDR1 and CDR2 sequences are LGHDT and YNNKEL (reference sequence). The CDR3 spans 16 residues. V dropped 6 bases and J dropped 1; count of bases not matched to a gene: 9. In nucleotides, the CDR3 is TGTGCCAGCAGGCCAAGCGTGGGACAGGGGTCCTACGAGCAGTACTTC. This sequence encodes CASRPSVGQGSYEQYF.

This clonotype was detected ten times or more. CDR3 loop: CASSFSSWGARGTEAFF. The CDR3 bases are TGTGCCAGCAGTTTTTCCTCATGGGGGGCAAGGGGCACTGAAGCTTTCTTT. The chain uses TRBV6-5 and TRBJ1-1; the D gene is possibly TRBD1 (6 bases). The CDR3 loop spans 17 amino acids. V lost 4 bases, J lost 4 bases, and 22 bases lay in between. Germline V gene sequence: CDR1 MNHEY, CDR2 SVGAGI.

Ten or more counts support this clonotype. The genes are TRBV15 and TRBJ2-7; D possibly corresponds to TRBD1 (6 bases). The V gene lost 0 bases and the J gene lost 6 bases, with 21 bases spanning the gap. In germline, CDR1 is LNHNV, CDR2 YYDKDF (reference sequence). The CDR3 is 17 residues long. The CDR3 is CATSRDRTGLRGGEQYF. Here the CDR3 DNA reads TGTGCCACCAGCAGAGACCGAACAGGGTTGAGAGGGGGCGAGCAGTACTTC.

In the case of this clonotype: One end of the junction is discordant with germline, which a read error may explain. This chain joins TRBV28 and TRBJ2-5; TRBD2 agrees at 11 bases. Germline CDR1 reads MDHEN; CDR2 reads SYDVKM. The CDR3 length is 21 residues. CDR3 sequence: CAGSSLSLLAGEPGRQETQYF. Written as DNA, the CDR3 is TGTGCCGGCAGTTCCCTTTCCTTACTAGCGGGAGAACCCGGCCGACAAGAGACCCAGTACTTC.

This clonotype was seen only once. Just one base apart from a much larger clone, this may be a read error. V is TRBV6-4 and J is TRBJ1-1; tentatively, D is TRBD1 (5 bases). The V and J ends lost 6 bases and 2 bases respectively, with 25 bases between them. The CDR3 has 18 amino acids. Per germline, CDR1 MRHNA and CDR2 SNTAGT. CDR3 in DNA: TGTGCCAGCAGGGCCCACGCGTTGGGACGCCCCCTAAACACTGAAGCTTTCTTT. Translation: CASRAHALGRPLNTEAFF.

This clonotype came up many times. CDR3 amino acids: CSAPDARSGEQYF. CDR3 nucleotides: TGCAGTGCCCCAGACGCGCGGTCCGGCGAGCAGTACTTC. V and J are TRBV20-1 and TRBJ2-7; no reliable D call. The germline V gene encodes CDR1 DFQATT and CDR2 SNEGSKA (reference sequence). This CDR3 comprises 13 residues. The V end lost 6 bases, the J end lost 6 bases, and 18 bases lay between the germline ends.

This clonotype came up a few times. The chain couples TRBV7-9 to TRBJ2-5, with 8 bases identical to TRBD2. The CDR3 runs to 17 residues. In germline, CDR1 is SEHNR, CDR2 FQNEAQ (reference sequence). After removal of 1 base from V and 2 bases from J, the junction contained 9 bases not matched to a gene. CDR3 DNA: TGTGCCAGCAGCTTAGGTGTAACTAGCGGAGCACAAGAGACCCAGTACTTC. Its protein product is CASSLGVTSGAQETQYF.

V gene TRBV24-1 combines with J gene TRBJ2-7; D not resolved. The V gene lost 4 bases and the J gene lost 5 bases, with 5 bases spanning the gap. The V gene's germline CDR1 is KGHDR and CDR2 SFDVKD. This CDR3 spans 11 amino acids. CDR3 amino acids: CATSDRHEQYF. In nucleotides, the CDR3 is TGTGCCACCAGTGACCGACACGAGCAGTACTTC.

In this sample, this clonotype turned up many times. V and J are TRBV20-1 and TRBJ1-1; maybe TRBD1 (6 bases). Trimming took 5 bases from V and 4 from J, leaving 20 bases between them. The CDR3 sequence is 15 residues long. Germline CDR1 is DFQATT and CDR2 is SNEGSKA (reference sequence). Here the CDR3 reads CSARAIEGGSTEAFF. The CDR3 coding sequence is TGCAGTGCTCGTGCAATAGAGGGGGGGTCCACTGAAGCTTTCTTT.

Many counts were recorded for this clonotype. This chain links TRBV7-8 with TRBJ1-1; no definite D call. The length of the CDR3 is 15 residues. Trimming pared 2 bases from V and 1 base from J, leaving 11 bases between. CDR1 SGHVS and CDR2 FQNEAQ come from the germline V gene. The CDR3 loop is CASSLLSERNTEAFF. The CDR3 nucleotides read TGTGCCAGCAGCTTACTATCAGAGAGGAACACTGAAGCTTTCTTT.